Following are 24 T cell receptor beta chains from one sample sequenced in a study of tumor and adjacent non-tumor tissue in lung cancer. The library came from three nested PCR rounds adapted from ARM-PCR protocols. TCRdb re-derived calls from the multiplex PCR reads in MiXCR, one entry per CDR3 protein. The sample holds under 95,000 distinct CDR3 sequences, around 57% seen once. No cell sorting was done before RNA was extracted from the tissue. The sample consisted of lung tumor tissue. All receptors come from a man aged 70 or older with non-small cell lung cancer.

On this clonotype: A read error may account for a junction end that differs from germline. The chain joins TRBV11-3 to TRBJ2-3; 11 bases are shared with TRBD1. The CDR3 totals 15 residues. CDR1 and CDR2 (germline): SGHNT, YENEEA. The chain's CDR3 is CASSFWTGGTYTQYF. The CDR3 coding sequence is TGTGCCAGCAGCTTTTGGACAGGGGGCACATATACGCAGTATTTT. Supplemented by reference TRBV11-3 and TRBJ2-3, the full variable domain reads EAGVVQSPRYKIIEKKQPVAFWCNPISGHNTLYWYLQNLGQGPELLIRYENEEAVDDSQLPKDRFSAERLKGVDSTLKIQPAELGDSAVYLCASSFWTGGTYTQYFGPGTRLTVL.

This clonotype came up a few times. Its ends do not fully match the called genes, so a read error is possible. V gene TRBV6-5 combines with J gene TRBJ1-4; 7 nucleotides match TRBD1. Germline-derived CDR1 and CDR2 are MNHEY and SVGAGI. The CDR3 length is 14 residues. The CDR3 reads CASSYSQGGEKLCF. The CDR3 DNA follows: TGTGCCAGCAGTTATTCGCAGGGGGGAGAAAAACTGTGTTTT.

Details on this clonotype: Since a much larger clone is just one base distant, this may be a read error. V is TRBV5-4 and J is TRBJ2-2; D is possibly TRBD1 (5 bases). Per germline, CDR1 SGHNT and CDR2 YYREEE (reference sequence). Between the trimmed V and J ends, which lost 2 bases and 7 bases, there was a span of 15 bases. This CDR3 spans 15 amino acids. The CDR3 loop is CASSLVGPQCGELFF. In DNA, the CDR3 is TGTGCCAGCAGCTTAGTGGGGCCTCAATGCGGGGAGCTGTTTTTT.

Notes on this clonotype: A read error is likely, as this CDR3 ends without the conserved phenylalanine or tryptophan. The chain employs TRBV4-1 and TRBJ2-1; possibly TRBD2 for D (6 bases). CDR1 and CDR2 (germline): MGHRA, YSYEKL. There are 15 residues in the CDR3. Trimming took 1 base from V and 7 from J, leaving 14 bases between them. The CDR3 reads CASSQGNGGVNEQFS. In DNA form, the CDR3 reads TGCGCCAGCAGCCAAGGCAATGGCGGGGTGAATGAGCAGTTCTCC.

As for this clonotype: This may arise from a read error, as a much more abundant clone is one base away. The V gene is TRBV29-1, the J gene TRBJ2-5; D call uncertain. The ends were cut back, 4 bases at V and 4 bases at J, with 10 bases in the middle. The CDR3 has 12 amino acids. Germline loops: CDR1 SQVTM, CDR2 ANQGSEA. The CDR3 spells CSVVWLAETQYF. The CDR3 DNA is TGCAGCGTTGTTTGGCTGGCAGAGACCCAGTACTTC.

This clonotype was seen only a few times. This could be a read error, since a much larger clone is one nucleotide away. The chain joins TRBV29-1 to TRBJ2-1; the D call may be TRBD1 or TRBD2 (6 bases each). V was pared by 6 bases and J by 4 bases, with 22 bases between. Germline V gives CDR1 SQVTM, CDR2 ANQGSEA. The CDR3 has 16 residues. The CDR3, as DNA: TGCAGCGTCATGGGGGGTTGGGGGGCTGGGTACAATGAGCAGTTCTTC. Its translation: CSVMGGWGAGYNEQFF.

CDR3 sequence: CATSDSGGRGNTGELFF. The CDR3 region has the DNA TGTGCCACCAGTGATTCCGGCGGGAGAGGGAACACCGGGGAGCTGTTTTTT. The chain links TRBV24-1 to TRBJ2-2; 7 nucleotides line up with TRBD2. This CDR3 contains 17 residues. V shed 2 bases, J shed 1 base, and the junction held 6 bases outside the gene matches. CDR1 KGHDR and CDR2 SFDVKD come from the germline V gene.

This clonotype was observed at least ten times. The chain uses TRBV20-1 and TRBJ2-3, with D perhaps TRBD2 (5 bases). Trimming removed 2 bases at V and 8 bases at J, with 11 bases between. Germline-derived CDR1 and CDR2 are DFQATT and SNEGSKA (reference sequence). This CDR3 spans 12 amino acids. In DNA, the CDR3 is TGCAGTGCTAGATCTAGCCAGAGTACGCAGTATTTT. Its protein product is CSARSSQSTQYF.

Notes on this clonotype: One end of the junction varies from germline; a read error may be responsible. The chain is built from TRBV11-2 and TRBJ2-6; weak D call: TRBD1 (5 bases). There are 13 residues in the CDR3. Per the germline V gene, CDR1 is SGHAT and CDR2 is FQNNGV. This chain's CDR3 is CASQTSGADVLTF. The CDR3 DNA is TGTGCCAGTCAGACCTCTGGGGCCGACGTCCTGACTTTC.

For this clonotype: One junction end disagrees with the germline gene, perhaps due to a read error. The chain's CDR3 is CATSQERWDSYNEQFF. CDR3 nucleotide sequence: TGCGCCACCAGCCAAGAACGGTGGGACTCTTACAATGAGCAGTTCTTC. The chain joins TRBV4-1 to TRBJ2-1, with D perhaps TRBD2 (6 bases). CDR3 length: 16 amino acids. In germline, CDR1 is MGHRA, CDR2 YSYEKL.

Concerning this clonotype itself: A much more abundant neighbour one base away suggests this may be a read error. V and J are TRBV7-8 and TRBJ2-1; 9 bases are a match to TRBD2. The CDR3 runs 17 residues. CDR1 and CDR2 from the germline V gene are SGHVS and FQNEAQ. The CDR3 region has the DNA TGTGTCAGCAGCTTAGGGCCGGGGACTAGCCGGAATCCTGAGCAGTTCTTC. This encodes CVSSLGPGTSRNPEQFF.

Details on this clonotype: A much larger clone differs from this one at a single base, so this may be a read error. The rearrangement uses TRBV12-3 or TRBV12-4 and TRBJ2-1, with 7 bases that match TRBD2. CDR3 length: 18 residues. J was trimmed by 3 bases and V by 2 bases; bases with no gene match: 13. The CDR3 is CASSLLSRVGGLYNEQFF. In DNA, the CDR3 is TGTGCCAGCAGTTTACTATCCAGAGTGGGAGGGCTCTACAATGAGCAGTTCTTC.

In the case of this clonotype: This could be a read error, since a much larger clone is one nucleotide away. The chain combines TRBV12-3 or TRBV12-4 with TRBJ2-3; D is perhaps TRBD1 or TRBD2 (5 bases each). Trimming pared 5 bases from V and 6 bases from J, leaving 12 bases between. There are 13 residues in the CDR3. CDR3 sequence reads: CASSLSWGDTQYF. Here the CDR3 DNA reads TGTGCCAGCAGTCTCAGCTGGGGGGATACGCAGTATTTT.

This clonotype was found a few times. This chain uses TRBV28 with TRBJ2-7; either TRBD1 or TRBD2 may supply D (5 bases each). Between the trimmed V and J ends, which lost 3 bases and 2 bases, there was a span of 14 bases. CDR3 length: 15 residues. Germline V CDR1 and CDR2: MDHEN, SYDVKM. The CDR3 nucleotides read TGTGCCAGCAGTTTCCCCGGGACCTCGGCCTACGAGCAGTACTTC. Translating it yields CASSFPGTSAYEQYF.

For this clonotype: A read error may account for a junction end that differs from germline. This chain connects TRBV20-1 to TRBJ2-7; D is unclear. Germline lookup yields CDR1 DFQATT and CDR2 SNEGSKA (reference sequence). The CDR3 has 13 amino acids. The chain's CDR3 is CCARAGNSYEQYF. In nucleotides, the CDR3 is TGCTGTGCTAGAGCAGGCAACTCCTACGAGCAGTACTTC.

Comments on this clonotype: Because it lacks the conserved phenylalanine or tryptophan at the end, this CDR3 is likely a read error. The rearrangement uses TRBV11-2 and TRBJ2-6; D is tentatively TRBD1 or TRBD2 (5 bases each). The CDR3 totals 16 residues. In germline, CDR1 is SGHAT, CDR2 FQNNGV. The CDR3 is CASSLDQGAGANVLTL. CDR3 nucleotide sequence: TGCGCCAGCAGCTTAGACCAGGGAGCTGGGGCCAACGTCCTGACTTTA.

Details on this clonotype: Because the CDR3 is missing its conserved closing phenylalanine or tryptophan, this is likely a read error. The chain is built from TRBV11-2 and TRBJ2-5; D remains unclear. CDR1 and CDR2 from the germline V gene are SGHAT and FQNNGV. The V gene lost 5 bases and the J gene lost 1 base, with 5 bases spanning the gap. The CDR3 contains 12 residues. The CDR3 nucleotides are TGTGCCAGCAGCCAGCTCCAAGAGACCCAGTACCTC. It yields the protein CASSQLQETQYL.

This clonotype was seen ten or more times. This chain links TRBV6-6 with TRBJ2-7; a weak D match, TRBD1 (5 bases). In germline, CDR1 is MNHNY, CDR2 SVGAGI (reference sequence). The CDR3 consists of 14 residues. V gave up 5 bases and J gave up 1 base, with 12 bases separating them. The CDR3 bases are TGTGCCAGCAGTCCGGACACCGTATCCTACGAGCAGTACTTC. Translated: CASSPDTVSYEQYF.

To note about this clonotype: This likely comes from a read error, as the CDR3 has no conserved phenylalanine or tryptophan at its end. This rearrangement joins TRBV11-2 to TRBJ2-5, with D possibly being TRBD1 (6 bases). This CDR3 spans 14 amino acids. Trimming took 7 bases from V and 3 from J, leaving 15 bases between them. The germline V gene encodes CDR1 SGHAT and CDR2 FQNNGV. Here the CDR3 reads CASTHRQAKETQYY. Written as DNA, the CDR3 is TGTGCCAGCACCCATAGACAGGCGAAAGAGACCCAGTACTAC.

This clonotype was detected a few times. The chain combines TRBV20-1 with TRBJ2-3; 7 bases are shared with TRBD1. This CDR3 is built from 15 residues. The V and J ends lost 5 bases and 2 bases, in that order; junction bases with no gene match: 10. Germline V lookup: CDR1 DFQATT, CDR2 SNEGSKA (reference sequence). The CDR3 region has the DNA TGCAGTGCTTCCGACAGGGCCGTCCCCACAGATACGCAGTATTTT. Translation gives CSASDRAVPTDTQYF.

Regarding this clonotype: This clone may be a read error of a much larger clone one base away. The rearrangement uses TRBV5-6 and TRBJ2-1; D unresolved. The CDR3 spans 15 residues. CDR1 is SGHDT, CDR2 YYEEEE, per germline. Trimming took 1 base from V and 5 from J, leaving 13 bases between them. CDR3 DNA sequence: TGTGCCAGCAGCTTGAAAAGGGCGGCAGACAATGAGCAGTTCTTC. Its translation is CASSLKRAADNEQFF.

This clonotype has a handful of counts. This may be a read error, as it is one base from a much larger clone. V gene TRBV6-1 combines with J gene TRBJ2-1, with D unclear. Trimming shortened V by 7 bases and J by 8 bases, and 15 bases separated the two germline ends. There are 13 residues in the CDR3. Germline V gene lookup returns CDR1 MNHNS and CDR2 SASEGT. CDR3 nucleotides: TGTGCCAGCATGGAGATTCTAACCCATGAGCAGTTCTTC. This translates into CASMEILTHEQFF.

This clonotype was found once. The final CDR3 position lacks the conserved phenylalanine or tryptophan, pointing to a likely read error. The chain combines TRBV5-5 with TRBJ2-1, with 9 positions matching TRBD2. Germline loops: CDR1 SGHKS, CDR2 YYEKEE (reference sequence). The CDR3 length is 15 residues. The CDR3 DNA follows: TGTGCCAGCACCTTGGGGGTAGCGGGAGAAAATGAGCAGTTCTTA. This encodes CASTLGVAGENEQFL.

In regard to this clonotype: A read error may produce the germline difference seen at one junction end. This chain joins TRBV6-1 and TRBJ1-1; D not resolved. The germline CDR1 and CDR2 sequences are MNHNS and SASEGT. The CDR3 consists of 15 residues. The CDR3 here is CASTFFAQPNTKAFF. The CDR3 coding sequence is TGTGCCAGCACCTTCTTCGCTCAACCTAACACTAAAGCTTTCTTT.